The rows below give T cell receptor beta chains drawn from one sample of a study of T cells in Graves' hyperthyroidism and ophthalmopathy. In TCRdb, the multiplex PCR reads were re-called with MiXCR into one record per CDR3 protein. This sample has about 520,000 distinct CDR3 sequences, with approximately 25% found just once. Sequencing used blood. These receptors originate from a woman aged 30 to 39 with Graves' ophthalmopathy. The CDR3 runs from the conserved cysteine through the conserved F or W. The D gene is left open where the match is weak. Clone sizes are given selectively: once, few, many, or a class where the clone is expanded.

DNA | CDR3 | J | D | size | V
TGTGCCAGCAGCACCGACGGGACAGGTGGGGACGAGCAGTACTTC | CASSTDGTGGDEQYF | TRBJ2-7 | TRBD1 | NA | TRBV9
TGTGCCAGCAGTTTAGGGGTGATCCCTTTCTTT | CASSLGVIPFF | TRBJ1-1 | NA | many | TRBV28
TGTGCCAGCATGGGGACAGGGGACACCGGGGAGCTGTTTTTT | CASMGTGDTGELFF | TRBJ2-2 | TRBD1 | NA | TRBV6-1
TGCAGCGTTAAGACGGACGGACACTCTGGAAACACCATATATTTT | CSVKTDGHSGNTIYF | TRBJ1-3 | NA | NA | TRBV29-1
TGTGCCAGCAGTTATTGGGGGTTTGACTATAATTCACCCCTCCACTTT | CASSYWGFDYNSPLHF | TRBJ1-6 | NA | many | TRBV6-5
TGCAGTGCTAGTAAGGGATCCGGGCCTAACTATGGCTACACCTTC | CSASKGSGPNYGYTF | TRBJ1-2 | NA | many | TRBV20-1
TGTGCCAGTAGGGGAGGGGGGGTCGAGCAGTACTTC | CASRGGGVEQYF | TRBJ2-7 | NA | many | TRBV7-2
TGTGCCAGTAGATTAAGGGACAGACGGACGTATGGCTACACCTTC | CASRLRDRRTYGYTF | TRBJ1-2 | TRBD1 | many | TRBV19
TGCGCCAGCAGCTTAGGAGGACGAGACATTAAGTACTTC | CASSLGGRDIKYF | TRBJ2-4 | NA | few | TRBV5-1
TGTGCCAGCAGTGTCCGGCCAGACGAAGCTTTCTTT | CASSVRPDEAFF | TRBJ1-1 | NA | many | TRBV2
TGTGCCAGCAGTTCGACCCCCCCGGCGGCTTTCTTT | CASSSTPPAAFF | TRBJ1-1 | NA | many | TRBV6-5
TGTGCCAGCACCATAGTGGGCAACACTGAAGCTTTCTTT | CASTIVGNTEAFF | TRBJ1-1 | NA | few | TRBV12-3/TRBV12-4
TGTGCCAGCAGCCCAGTTTCTGGGAGCGGAGAGTACAATGAGCAGTTCTTC | CASSPVSGSGEYNEQFF | TRBJ2-1 | NA | NA | TRBV11-2
TGTGCCAGCAGCCGATTGGCCTCCGGTTCTGAAGCTTTCTTT | CASSRLASGSEAFF | TRBJ1-1 | NA | few | TRBV25-1
TGTGCCAGCAGTTACGAAGGGGGACACTCTGGGGCCAACGTCCTGACTTTC | CASSYEGGHSGANVLTF | TRBJ2-6 | NA | few | TRBV6-5
TGTGCCACCAGCAGAACTTCGCAGGGGTACACTGAAGCTTTCTTT | CATSRTSQGYTEAFF | TRBJ1-1 | NA | many | TRBV15
TGTGCCAGCAAAACTAGCTCCTTCTACGAGCAGTACTTC | CASKTSSFYEQYF | TRBJ2-7 | NA | many | TRBV6-5
TGTGCCAGCAGTTACTCGTCCCCCGGGGCCAAAAACATTCAGTACTTC | CASSYSSPGAKNIQYF | TRBJ2-4 | NA | many | TRBV6-5
TGTGCCAGCAGCCACGAGGGACCGTATGGCTACACCTTC | CASSHEGPYGYTF | TRBJ1-2 | NA | NA | TRBV14
TGTGCCAGCAGCATTCGGACGGGGTTGAACACTGAAGCTTTCTTT | CASSIRTGLNTEAFF | TRBJ1-1 | NA | NA | TRBV6-1
TGTGCCAGCAGCTCGACAGGGGTTTGGGAGACCCAGTACTTC | CASSSTGVWETQYF | TRBJ2-5 | TRBD1 | many | TRBV7-9
TGTGCCGGGAAATCAGGGCTAACCACTGAAGCTTTCTTT | CAGKSGLTTEAFF | TRBJ1-1 | NA | NA | TRBV6-1
TGTGCCAGCAGCTTTCTAGCCCGGTGGTCCGACGAGCAGTACTTC | CASSFLARWSDEQYF | TRBJ2-7 | NA | few | TRBV27
TGCGCCAGCAGCTTACTGATTGGACAGGGAGGGATCGGAGGCTACGAGCAGTACTTC | CASSLLIGQGGIGGYEQYF | TRBJ2-7 | NA | NA | TRBV5-1
TGTGCCAGCAGGATGACAGCTCTCTATGGCTACACCTTC | CASRMTALYGYTF | TRBJ1-2 | NA | few | TRBV6-4
TGTGCCAGCACCGTTAAACTAGCGGGGCTATTTCCCGGGGAGCTGTTTTTT | CASTVKLAGLFPGELFF | TRBJ2-2 | TRBD2 | NA | TRBV11-2
TGTGCCAGCAGCCAAGAGGCTGGCTCCTACGAGCAGTACTTC | CASSQEAGSYEQYF | TRBJ2-7 | NA | many | TRBV3-1